This T cell receptor (beta chain) was documented in a study of blood T cell repertoires in COVID-19. Background on the study: Italy, Spain and the United States were the sources of the convalescent and acute COVID-19 samples. Nucleic acid was either cDNA or gDNA, and it came from T cells, B-cell-depleted T cells, or PBMCs.

In the original analysis: Estimates of nucleated cell counts were drawn from the amplification of reference gene primers. Repertoires were generated with immunoSEQ multiplex PCR, while TCRdb's copy carries only in-frame clones and drops some. The V and J calls and clone size are taken from that table; D and trimming were inferred from the DNA. Counted here are around 220,000 clones, about 85% occurring once; the ten biggest clones make up 20%. This TCR derives from a man aged 25-45 years with active or convalescent COVID-19. The material sequenced was peripheral blood.

As DNA, the CDR3 is TGTGCCAGCAGCCGTCGTCCAGGAAGCGAGCAGTACTTC. As protein: CASSRRPGSEQYF. The rearrangement uses TRBV7-9 and TRBJ2-7, with D hard to call. Germline lookup yields CDR1 SEHNR and CDR2 FQNEAQ (reference sequence). CDR3 length: 13 residues. V lost 5 bases and J lost 6, with 14 bases in between.